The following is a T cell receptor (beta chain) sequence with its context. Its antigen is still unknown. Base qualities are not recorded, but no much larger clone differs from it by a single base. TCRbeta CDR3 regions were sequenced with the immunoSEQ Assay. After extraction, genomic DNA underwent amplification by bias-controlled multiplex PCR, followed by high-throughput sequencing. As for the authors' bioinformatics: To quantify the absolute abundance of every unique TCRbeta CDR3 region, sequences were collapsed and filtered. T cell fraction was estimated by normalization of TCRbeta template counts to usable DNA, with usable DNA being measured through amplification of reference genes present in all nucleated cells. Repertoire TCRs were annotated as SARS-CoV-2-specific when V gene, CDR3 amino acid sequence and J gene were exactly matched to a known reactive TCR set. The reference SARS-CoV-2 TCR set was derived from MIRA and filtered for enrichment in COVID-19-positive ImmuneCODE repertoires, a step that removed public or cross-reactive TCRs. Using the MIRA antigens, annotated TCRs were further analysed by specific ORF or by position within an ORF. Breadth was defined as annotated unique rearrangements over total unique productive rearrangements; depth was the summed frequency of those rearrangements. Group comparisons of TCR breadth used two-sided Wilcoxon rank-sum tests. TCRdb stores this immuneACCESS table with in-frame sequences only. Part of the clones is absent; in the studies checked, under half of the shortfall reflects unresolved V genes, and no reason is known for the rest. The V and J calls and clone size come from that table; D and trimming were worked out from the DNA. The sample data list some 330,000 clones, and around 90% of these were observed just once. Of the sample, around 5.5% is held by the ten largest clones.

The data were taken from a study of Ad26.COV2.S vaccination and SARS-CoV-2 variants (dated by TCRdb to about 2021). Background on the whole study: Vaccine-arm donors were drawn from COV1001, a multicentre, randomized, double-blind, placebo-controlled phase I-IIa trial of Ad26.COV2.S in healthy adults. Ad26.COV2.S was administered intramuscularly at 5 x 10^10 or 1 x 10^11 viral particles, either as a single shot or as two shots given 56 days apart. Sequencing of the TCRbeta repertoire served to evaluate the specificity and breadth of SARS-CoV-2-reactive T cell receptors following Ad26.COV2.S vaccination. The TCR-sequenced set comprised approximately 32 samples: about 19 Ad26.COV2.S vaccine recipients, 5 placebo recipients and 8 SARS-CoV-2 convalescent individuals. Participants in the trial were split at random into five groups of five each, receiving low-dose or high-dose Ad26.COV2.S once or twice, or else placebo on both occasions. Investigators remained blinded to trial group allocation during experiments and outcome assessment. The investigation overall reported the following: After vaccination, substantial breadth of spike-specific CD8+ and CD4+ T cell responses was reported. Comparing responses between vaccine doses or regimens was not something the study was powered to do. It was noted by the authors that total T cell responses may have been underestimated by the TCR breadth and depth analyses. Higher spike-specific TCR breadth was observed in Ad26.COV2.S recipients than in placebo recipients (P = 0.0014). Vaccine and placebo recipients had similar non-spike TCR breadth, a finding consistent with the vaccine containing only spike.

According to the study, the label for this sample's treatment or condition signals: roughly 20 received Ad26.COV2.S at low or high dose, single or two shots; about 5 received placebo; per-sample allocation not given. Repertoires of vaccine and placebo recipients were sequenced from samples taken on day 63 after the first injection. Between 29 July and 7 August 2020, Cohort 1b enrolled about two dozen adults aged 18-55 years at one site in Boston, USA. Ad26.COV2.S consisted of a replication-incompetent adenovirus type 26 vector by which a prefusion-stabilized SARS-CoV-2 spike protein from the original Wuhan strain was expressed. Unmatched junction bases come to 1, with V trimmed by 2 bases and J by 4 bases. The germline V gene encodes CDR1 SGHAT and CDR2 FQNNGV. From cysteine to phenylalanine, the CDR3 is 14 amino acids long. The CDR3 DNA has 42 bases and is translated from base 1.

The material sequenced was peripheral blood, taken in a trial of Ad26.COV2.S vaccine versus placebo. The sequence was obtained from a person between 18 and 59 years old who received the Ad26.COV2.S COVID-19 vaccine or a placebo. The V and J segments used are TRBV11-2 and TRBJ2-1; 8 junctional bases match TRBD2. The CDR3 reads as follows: CASSLTGGYNEQFF. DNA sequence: TGTGCCAGCAGCTTAACGGGGGGGTACAATGAGCAGTTCTTC.